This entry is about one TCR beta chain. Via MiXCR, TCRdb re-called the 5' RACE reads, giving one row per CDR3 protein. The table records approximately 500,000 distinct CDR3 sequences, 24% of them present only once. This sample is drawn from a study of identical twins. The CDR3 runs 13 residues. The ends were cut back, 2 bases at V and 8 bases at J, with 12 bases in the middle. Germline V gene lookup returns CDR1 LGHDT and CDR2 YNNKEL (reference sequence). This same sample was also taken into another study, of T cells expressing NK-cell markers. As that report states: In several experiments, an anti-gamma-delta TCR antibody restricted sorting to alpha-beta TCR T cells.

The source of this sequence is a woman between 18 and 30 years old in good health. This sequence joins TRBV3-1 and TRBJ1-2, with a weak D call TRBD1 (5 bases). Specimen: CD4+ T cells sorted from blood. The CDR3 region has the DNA TGTGCCAGCAGCCAATTAGGAGGGGACGGCTACACCTTC. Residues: CASSQLGGDGYTF.